The 2 T cell receptor beta chains below come from one sample, sequenced in a study of blood T cell repertoires in COVID-19. Produced via immunoSEQ multiplex PCR; TCRdb's table is partial and in-frame only. Altogether 75,000 to 100,000 clones are present, nearly 85% being singletons, with the ten largest covering roughly 30%. The sample consisted of peripheral blood. All receptors come from a woman at least 80 years old with acute or convalescent COVID-19.

The chain has TRBV3-1 (or the pseudogene TRBV3-2) and TRBJ1-5; TRBD1 might be the D (5 bases). The CDR3 covers 13 residues. Germline assignment: CDR1 LGHDT and CDR2 YNNKEL (reference sequence). The V end was cut by 3 bases, the J end by 7 bases, with 10 bases between. CDR3 bases: TGTGCCAGCAGCCAGGGTCCAGGGCAGCCCCAGCATTTT. As protein: CASSQGPGQPQHF.

The chain couples TRBV5-1 to TRBJ2-5; 9 bases match TRBD1. The CDR3 has 17 residues. Germline V lookup: CDR1 SGHRS, CDR2 YFSETQ. The J segment lost 4 bases and the V segment lost 0 bases, leaving 10 bases of the junction unmatched. As DNA, the CDR3 is TGCGCCAGCAGCTTGGCGGTTAACAGGGGGCCGGGAGAGACCCAGTACTTC. Translated: CASSLAVNRGPGETQYF.